The source of this T cell receptor beta chain is a study of blood T cell repertoires in COVID-19. For the study at large: Some COVID-19 samples were acute and others convalescent; all came from the United States, Italy and Spain.

Per the original methods: Amplification with reference gene primers provided the estimates of nucleated cell counts. Sequencing used immunoSEQ multiplex PCR; TCRdb keeps in-frame clones, though not all of them. The V and J calls and clone size come from that table; D and trimming were worked out from the DNA. Of roughly 380,000 clones in the sample, roughly four fifths are singletons; the top ten hold approximately 1%. The sample was peripheral blood. This clonotype originated in a human donor with acute or convalescent COVID-19. The donor label of this sample is uncertain.

The CDR3 reads CASSLDILEDTQYF. For the CDR3, the DNA is TGTGCCAGCTCACTGGACATCTTGGAAGATACGCAGTATTTT. The J gene is TRBJ2-3, the V gene TRBV18; D might be TRBD1 (5 bases). V was cut by 4 bases and J by 5 bases, with 13 bases left in between. From germline, CDR1 is KGHSH and CDR2 LQKENI. The CDR3 runs 14 residues.